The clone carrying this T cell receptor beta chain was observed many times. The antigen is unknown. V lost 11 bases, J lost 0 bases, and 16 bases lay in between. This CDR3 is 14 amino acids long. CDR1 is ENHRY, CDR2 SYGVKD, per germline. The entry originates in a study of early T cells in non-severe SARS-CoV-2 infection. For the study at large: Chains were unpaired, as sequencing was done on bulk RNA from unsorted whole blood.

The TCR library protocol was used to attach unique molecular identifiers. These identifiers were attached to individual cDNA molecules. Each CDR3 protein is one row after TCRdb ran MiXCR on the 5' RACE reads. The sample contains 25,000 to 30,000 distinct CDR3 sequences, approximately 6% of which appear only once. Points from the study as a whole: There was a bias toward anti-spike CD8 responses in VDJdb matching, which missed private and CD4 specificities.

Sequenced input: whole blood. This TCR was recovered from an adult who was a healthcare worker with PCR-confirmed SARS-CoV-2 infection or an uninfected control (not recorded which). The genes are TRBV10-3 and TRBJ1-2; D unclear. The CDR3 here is CAGSAGSANYGYTF. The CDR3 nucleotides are TGTGCCGGATCCGCCGGTTCAGCTAACTATGGCTACACCTTC.